Below are 6 T cell receptor beta chains sequenced from a single sample in a study of T-cell reconstitution after alpha-beta-depleted transplantation in children (dated by TCRdb to about 2016). The treatment or condition label here, explained by the study, means: allogeneic hematopoietic cell transplantation with graft depleted of TCRalphabeta T cells and CD19 B cells. Library construction relied on PCR. Instrument used: Illumina HiSeq 2500. TCR library preparation used molecular barcoding, with unique molecular identifiers applied to normalize quantification of the TCRbeta repertoire. TCRdb reran the public reads through fastp at Q25 and MiXCR, keeping productive beta chains. Identical CDR3 protein sequences are pooled into one entry, listed with their most common genes and DNA. The table for this sample lists over 450,000 distinct CDR3 sequences; 8% to 11% of them were counted only once. About 2% of the sample is taken by the ten largest.

The sequencing used PBMCs, collected before TCRalphabeta/CD19-depleted stem cell transplant. All receptors come from a child aged 2 to 15 with inherited bone marrow failure, due to receive a stem cell transplant.

Regarding this clonotype: A read error is possible here, since a much larger clone lies one base away. CDR3 bases: TGCGCCAGCAGCCGGTCGTTGTCAGGTGACATTCAGTACTTC. Protein: CASSRSLSGDIQYF. This rearrangement joins TRBV4-1 to TRBJ2-4; no clear D gene. Trimming removed 4 bases at V and 8 bases at J, with 15 bases between. Germline values: CDR1 MGHRA, CDR2 YSYEKL. The CDR3 loop spans 14 amino acids.

The V gene is TRBV11-1, the J gene TRBJ2-4; D assignment may be TRBD1 or TRBD2 (5 bases each). The CDR3 has 15 residues. CDR1 is SGHAT and CDR2 is FQDESV in the germline V gene (reference sequence). Between the trimmed V and J ends, which lost 3 bases and 7 bases, there was a span of 16 bases. The CDR3 sequence is CASSFRGDKGNIQYF. CDR3 sequence (DNA): TGTGCCAGCAGCTTTAGAGGGGATAAGGGGAACATTCAGTACTTC.

A word on this clonotype: A clone one base away is much larger, so this may be a read error. The rearrangement links TRBV30 to TRBJ2-5, with D perhaps TRBD2 (5 bases). The CDR3 is 14 residues long. Germline lookup yields CDR1 GTSNPN and CDR2 SVGIG (reference sequence). The CDR3: CTWSVDSQQETQYF. In DNA form, the CDR3 reads TGTACCTGGAGTGTGGACTCACAACAAGAGACCCAGTACTTC.

This clonotype has a handful of counts. The rearrangement joins TRBV20-1 to TRBJ1-5; 7 positions match TRBD1. Germline V gene data show CDR1 as DFQATT and CDR2 as SNEGSKA (reference sequence). The J segment lost 9 bases and the V segment lost 3 bases, leaving 14 bases of the junction unmatched. There are 15 residues in the CDR3. The CDR3 coding sequence is TGCAGTGCTAGTGTGACAGGGATACCCAGTAGGCCCCAGCATTTT. It is translated as CSASVTGIPSRPQHF.

The table lists this clonotype with many counts. The chain joins TRBV6-5 to TRBJ2-6; TRBD1 is a possible D gene (5 bases). This CDR3 region has 15 residues. V shed 2 bases and J shed 3 bases, with 8 bases lying between them. CDR1 MNHEY and CDR2 SVGAGI come from the germline V gene. For the CDR3, the DNA is TGTGCCAGCAGTTACGGGGCAGGTGGGGCCAACGTCCTGACTTTC. This encodes CASSYGAGGANVLTF.

This clonotype was seen at least ten times. The chain recombines TRBV4-3 with TRBJ1-3; weak D call: TRBD1 (5 bases). CDR1 and CDR2 from the germline V gene are LGHNA and YSLEER. V lost 2 bases and J 3 bases, leaving 8 bases between the germline ends. This CDR3 has 14 amino acids. The CDR3 sequence: CASSQQGGGNTIYF. The CDR3 coding sequence is TGCGCCAGCAGCCAACAGGGCGGTGGAAACACCATATATTTT.